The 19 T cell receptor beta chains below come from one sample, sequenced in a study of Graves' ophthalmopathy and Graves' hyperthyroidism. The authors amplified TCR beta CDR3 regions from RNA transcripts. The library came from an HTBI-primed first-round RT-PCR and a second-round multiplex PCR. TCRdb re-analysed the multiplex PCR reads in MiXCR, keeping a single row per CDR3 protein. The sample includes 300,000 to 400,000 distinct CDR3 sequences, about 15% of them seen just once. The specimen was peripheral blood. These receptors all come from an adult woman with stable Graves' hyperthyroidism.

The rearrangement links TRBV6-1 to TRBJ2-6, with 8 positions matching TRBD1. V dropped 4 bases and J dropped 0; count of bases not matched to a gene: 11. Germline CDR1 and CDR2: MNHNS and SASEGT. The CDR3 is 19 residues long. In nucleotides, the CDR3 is TGTGCCAGCAGTGGCCGGACAGGGCTACACTTCTCTGGGGCCAACGTCCTGACTTTC. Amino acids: CASSGRTGLHFSGANVLTF.

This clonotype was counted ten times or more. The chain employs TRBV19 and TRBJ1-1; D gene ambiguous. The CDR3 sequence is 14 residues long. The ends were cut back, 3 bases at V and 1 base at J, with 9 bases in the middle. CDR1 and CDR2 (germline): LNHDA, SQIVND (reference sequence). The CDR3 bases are TGTGCCAGTAGTATGGGCTTCTCGAACACTGAAGCTTTCTTT. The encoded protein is CASSMGFSNTEAFF.

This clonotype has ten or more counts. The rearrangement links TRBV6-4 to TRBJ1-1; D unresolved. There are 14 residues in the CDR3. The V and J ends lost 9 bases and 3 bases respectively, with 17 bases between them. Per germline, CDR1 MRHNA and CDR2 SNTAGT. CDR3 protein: CARRTDDSDTEAFF. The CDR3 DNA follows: TGTGCCAGGAGAACTGACGATTCAGACACTGAAGCTTTCTTT.

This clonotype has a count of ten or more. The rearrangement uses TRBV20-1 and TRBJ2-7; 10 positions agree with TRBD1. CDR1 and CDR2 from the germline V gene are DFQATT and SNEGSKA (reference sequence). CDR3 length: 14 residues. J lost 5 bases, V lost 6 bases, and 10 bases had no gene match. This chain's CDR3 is CSAEMPGQGNEQYF. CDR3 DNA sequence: TGCAGTGCCGAAATGCCGGGACAGGGGAACGAGCAGTACTTC.

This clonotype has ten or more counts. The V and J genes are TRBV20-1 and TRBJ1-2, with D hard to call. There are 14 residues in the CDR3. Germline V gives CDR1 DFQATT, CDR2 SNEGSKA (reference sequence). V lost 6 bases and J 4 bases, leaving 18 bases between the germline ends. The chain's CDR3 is CSAPSRPDGYGYTF. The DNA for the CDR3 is TGCAGTGCCCCCTCGCGCCCAGACGGCTATGGCTACACCTTC.

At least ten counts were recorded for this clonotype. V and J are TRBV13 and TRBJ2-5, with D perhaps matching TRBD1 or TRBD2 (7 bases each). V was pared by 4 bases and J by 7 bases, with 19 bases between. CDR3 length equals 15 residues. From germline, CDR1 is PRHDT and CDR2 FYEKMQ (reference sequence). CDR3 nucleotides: TGTGCCAGCAGCTACGGGACAGTCCCGGGGGGGACCCAGTACTTC. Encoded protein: CASSYGTVPGGTQYF. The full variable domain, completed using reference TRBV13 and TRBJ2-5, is AAGVIQSPRHLIKEKRETATLKCYPIPRHDTVYWYQQGPGQDPQFLISFYEKMQSDKGSIPDRFSAQQFSDYHSELNMSSLELGDSALYFCASSYGTVPGGTQYFGPGTRLLVL.

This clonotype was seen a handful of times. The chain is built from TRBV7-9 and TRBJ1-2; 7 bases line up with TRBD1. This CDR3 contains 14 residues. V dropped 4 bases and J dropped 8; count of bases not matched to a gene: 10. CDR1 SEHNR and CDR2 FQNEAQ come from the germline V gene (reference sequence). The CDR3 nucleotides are TGTGCCAGCAGCTCCGTCCCAGGGACAGAGGGCTACACCTTC. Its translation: CASSSVPGTEGYTF.

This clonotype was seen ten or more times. CDR3 in DNA: TGTGCCAGCATCGGGACGGGTTATAGCAATCAGCCCCAGCATTTT. Its protein product is CASIGTGYSNQPQHF. J is TRBJ1-5 and V is TRBV28, with D possibly being TRBD1 (5 bases). The CDR3 has 15 amino acids. Trimming cost V 7 bases and J 0 bases, with 13 bases left between them. Looked up from germline, CDR1 is MDHEN and CDR2 is SYDVKM. Full variable domain (missing parts from reference TRBV28 and TRBJ1-5): DVKVTQSSRYLVKRTGEKVFLECVQDMDHENMFWYRQDPGLGLRLIYFSYDVKMKEKGDIPEGYSVSREKKERFSLILESASTNQTSMYLCASIGTGYSNQPQHFGDGTRLSIL.

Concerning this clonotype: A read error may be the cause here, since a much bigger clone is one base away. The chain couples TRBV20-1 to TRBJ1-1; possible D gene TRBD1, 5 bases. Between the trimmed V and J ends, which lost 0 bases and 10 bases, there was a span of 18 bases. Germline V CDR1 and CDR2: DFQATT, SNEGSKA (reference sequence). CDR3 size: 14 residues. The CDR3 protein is CSARDAAGRIGAFF. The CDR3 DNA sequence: TGCAGTGCTAGAGACGCGGCGGGACGGATTGGAGCTTTCTTT.

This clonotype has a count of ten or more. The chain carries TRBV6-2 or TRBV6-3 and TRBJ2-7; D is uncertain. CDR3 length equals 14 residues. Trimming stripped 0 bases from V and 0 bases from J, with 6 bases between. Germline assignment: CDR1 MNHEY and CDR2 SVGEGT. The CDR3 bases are TGTGCCAGCAGTTACTCGCTGGGCTCCTACGAGCAGTACTTC. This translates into CASSYSLGSYEQYF.

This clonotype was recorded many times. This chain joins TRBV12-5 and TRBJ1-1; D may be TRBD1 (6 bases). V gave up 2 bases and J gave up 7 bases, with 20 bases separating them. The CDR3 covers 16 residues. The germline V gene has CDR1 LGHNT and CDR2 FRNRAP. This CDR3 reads CASGLLPGTIRFEAFF. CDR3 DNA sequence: TGTGCTAGTGGTTTGCTCCCCGGGACAATTCGTTTTGAAGCTTTCTTT.

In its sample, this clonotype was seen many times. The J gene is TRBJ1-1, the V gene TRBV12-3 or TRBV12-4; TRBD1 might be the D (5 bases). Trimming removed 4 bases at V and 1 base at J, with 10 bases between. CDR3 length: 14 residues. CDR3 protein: CASSSQTANTEAFF. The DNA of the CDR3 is TGTGCCAGCAGTTCCCAGACAGCGAACACTGAAGCTTTCTTT.

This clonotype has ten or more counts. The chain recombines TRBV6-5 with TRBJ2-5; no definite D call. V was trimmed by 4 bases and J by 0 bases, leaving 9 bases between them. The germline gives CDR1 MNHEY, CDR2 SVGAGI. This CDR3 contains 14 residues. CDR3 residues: CASSSRPDQETQYF. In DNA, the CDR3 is TGTGCCAGCAGTTCCCGCCCGGACCAAGAGACCCAGTACTTC.

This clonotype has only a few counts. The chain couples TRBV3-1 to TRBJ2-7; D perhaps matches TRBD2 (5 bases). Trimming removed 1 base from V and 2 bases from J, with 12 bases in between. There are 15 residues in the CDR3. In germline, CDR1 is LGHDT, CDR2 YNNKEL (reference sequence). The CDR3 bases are TGTGCCAGCAGCCAAGGAGCGGTTATCCCCTACGAGCAGTACTTC. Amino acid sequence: CASSQGAVIPYEQYF.

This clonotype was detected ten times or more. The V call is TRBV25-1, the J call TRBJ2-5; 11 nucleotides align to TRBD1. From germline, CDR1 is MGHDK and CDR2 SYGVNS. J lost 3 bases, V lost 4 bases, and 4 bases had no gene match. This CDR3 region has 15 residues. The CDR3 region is CASSGTGGGKETQYF. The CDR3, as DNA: TGTGCCAGCAGTGGGACAGGGGGCGGAAAAGAGACCCAGTACTTC.

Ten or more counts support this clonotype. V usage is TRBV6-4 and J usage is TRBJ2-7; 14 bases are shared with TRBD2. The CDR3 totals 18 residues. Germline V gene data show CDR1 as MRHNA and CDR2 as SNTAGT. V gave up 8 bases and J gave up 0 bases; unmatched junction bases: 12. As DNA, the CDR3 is TGTGCCAGCTCGAGGGTGACTAGCGGGAGGGTAAGCTCCTACGAGCAGTACTTC. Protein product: CASSRVTSGRVSSYEQYF.

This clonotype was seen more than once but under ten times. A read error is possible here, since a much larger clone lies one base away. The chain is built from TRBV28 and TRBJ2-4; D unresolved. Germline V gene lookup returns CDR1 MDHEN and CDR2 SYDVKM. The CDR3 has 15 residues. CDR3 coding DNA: TGTGCCAGCAGTCGAAACCTACACACGGAAAACGTTCAGTACTTC. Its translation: CASSRNLHTENVQYF.

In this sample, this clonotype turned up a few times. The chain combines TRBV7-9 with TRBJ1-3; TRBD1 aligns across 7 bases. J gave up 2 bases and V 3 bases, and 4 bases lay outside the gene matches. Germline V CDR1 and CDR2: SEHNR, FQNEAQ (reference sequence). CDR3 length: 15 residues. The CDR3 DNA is TGTGCCAGCAGCTTGTCGGACAGGCCTGGAAACACCATATATTTT. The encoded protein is CASSLSDRPGNTIYF.

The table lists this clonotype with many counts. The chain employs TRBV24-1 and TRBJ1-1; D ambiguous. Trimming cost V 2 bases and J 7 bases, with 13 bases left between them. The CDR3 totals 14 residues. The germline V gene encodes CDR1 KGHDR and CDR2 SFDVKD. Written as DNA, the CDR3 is TGTGCCACCAGTGATTCTGGCAGACCGATTGAAGCTTTCTTT. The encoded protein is CATSDSGRPIEAFF.